The 8 T cell receptor beta chains reported below all come from one sample, sequenced in a study of beta chain features in type 1 diabetes (dated by TCRdb to the late 2010s). To prepare the library, the immunoSEQ multiplex PCR assay was applied. The entire amount of isolated RNA was reverse transcribed using the High Capacity cDNA Reverse Transcription Kit, so the sequenced TCRB transcripts were expressed ones. The table was pulled from immuneACCESS by TCRdb, which kept in-frame rearrangements only. Such tables lose some clones; where checked, under half of the loss comes from unresolved V genes, and the rest has no known cause. This sample is represented by roughly 150,000 clones; roughly 63% of them were singletons. The ten largest clones take up 0.08% to 0.095% of the sample. These receptors lack a known antigen. What the research found in general, with its limitations: Type 1 diabetes patients showed a moderate but significant shortening of TCRB CDR3 length in all four CD4+ subsets.

Sequencing used naive CD4+ T cells from blood. Sample cell subset or site, as interpreted from the label and publication: true naive CD4+ T cells. These receptors all stem from a man under 40 with type 1 diabetes.

The chain carries TRBV7-9 and TRBJ2-3, with D possibly called TRBD1 or TRBD2 (6 bases each). Looked up from germline, CDR1 is SEHNR and CDR2 is FQNEAQ (reference sequence). This CDR3 is built from 14 residues. Trimming removed 5 bases at V and 9 bases at J, with 18 bases between. The CDR3 sequence is CASSPHRLGGTQYF. Written as DNA, the CDR3 is TGTGCCAGCAGCCCTCACCGATTAGGGGGGACGCAGTATTTT.

The chain links TRBV27 to TRBJ1-2; D may be TRBD1 (6 bases). The CDR3 extends over 15 amino acids. V was cut by 5 bases and J by 4 bases, with 17 bases left in between. Germline CDR1 is MNHEY and CDR2 is SMNVEV (reference sequence). The CDR3 here is CASSPNPDRRYGYTF. The CDR3 nucleotides read TGTGCCAGCAGTCCCAACCCGGACAGACGCTATGGCTACACCTTC.

This clone was detected a few times. The chain uses TRBV30 and TRBJ1-5, with D tentatively TRBD1 (5 bases). In germline, CDR1 is GTSNPN, CDR2 SVGIG (reference sequence). The germline V and J ends were trimmed by 2 bases and 3 bases, with 8 bases remaining between them. This CDR3 spans 13 amino acids. The CDR3 is CAWSPRANQPQHF. The CDR3 nucleotides are TGTGCCTGGAGTCCCAGGGCCAATCAGCCCCAGCATTTT.

The gene calls are TRBV14 and TRBJ2-7; TRBD2 matches 13 bases. V gave up 5 bases and J gave up 0 bases; unmatched junction bases: 4. The CDR3 totals 16 residues. CDR1 and CDR2 (germline): SGHDN, FVKESK. For the CDR3, the DNA is TGTGCCAGCAGCGCGGGACTAGCGGGAACCTCCTACGAGCAGTACTTC. This sequence encodes CASSAGLAGTSYEQYF.

The rearrangement links TRBV28 to TRBJ2-7; no clear D gene. CDR1 MDHEN and CDR2 SYDVKM come from the germline V gene. The V gene lost 6 bases and the J gene lost 4 bases, with 10 bases spanning the gap. CDR3 length: 12 residues. The CDR3 loop reads CASSPPGYEQYF. In DNA, the CDR3 is TGTGCCAGCAGCCCACCCGGATACGAGCAGTACTTC.

This clone was counted once. This chain uses TRBV4-1 with TRBJ2-2, with 8 bases that match TRBD2. Germline CDR1 is MGHRA and CDR2 is YSYEKL. V trimming: 4 bases; J trimming: 1 base; junction bases outside the gene matches: 8. The CDR3 has 17 residues. CDR3 residues: CASSPITSGKNTGELFF. CDR3 nucleotide sequence: TGCGCCAGCAGCCCGATTACTAGCGGCAAGAACACCGGGGAGCTGTTTTTT.

The gene calls are TRBV4-3 and TRBJ2-1; 8 nucleotides agree with TRBD2. After removal of 1 base from V and 7 bases from J, the junction contained 6 bases not matched to a gene. The CDR3 loop spans 15 amino acids. CDR1 is LGHNA and CDR2 is YSLEER in the germline V gene. The CDR3 loop is CASSQVGLVLNEQFF. As DNA, the CDR3 is TGCGCCAGCAGCCAAGTGGGACTAGTGTTGAATGAGCAGTTCTTC.

The chain couples TRBV29-1 to TRBJ1-6, with 9 bases that match TRBD1. The CDR3 sequence is 14 residues long. Losses at the gene ends were 4 bases for V and 7 bases for J; bases not matched to a gene: 5. Germline loops: CDR1 SQVTM, CDR2 ANQGSEA. The CDR3 is CSVGWTGENSPLHF. DNA of the CDR3: TGCAGCGTTGGTTGGACAGGGGAAAATTCACCCCTCCACTTT.